This T cell receptor (beta chain) emerged from a study of neurological immune-mediated disorders. General study points: With the multiple sclerosis repertoire cluster, neither clinical nor MRI features showed any association. When grouped phylogenetically, the repertoires of 18 of the 34 multiple sclerosis patients fell together in one related-CDR3 cluster, which is a possible signature.

The sample holds many counts of this clonotype. Its antigen remains unknown. The authors produced cDNA by 5'RACE using 10-nucleotide random UMIs. From 15-18 subjects, each sequencing run yielded over 180 million TCR-beta sequences. TCRdb processed the 5' RACE reads anew with MiXCR; each CDR3 protein has one entry. The sample holds under 20,000 distinct CDR3 sequences, 2.6% seen once. The germline V gene has CDR1 SGHNT and CDR2 YYREEE (reference sequence). The CDR3 is 16 residues long. V trimming: 0 bases; J trimming: 1 base; junction bases outside the gene matches: 6. The TCR comes from a woman younger than 35 with multiple sclerosis. The chain couples TRBV5-4 to TRBJ1-1; 7 nucleotides line up with TRBD1. Sequences were obtained from PBMCs. CDR3 bases: TGTGCCAGCAGCTTGGTAGGCGCAGGGGGGAACACTGAAGCTTTCTTT. It codes for CASSLVGAGGNTEAFF. The whole variable domain, filled in from reference TRBV5-4 and TRBJ1-1, reads ETGVTQSPTHLIKTRGQQVTLRCSSQSGHNTVSWYQQALGQGPQFIFQYYREEENGRGNFPPRFSGLQFPNYSSELNVNALELDDSALYLCASSLVGAGGNTEAFFGQGTRLTVV.